This T cell receptor (beta chain) stems from a study of T cells in Graves' hyperthyroidism and ophthalmopathy. In the study overall: Any treatment followed the collection of peripheral blood at initial diagnosis. The study's findings and limits: Blood also contained most expanded thyroid clonotypes above 0.001. A 13 V-J model separated ophthalmopathy from stable hyperthyroidism. Ophthalmopathy was identified by the model a median 6.5 months ahead of onset.

The CDR3 runs 14 residues. Trimming cost V 6 bases and J 3 bases, with 12 bases left between them. Germline assignment: CDR1 DFQATT and CDR2 SNEGSKA (reference sequence). Turning to this clonotype: The antigen is not known.

Amplification of TCR beta CDR3 regions was performed using RNA transcripts as template. The HTBI primer set was used in a first-round RT-PCR of the TCR CDR3. Via MiXCR, TCRdb re-called the multiplex PCR reads, giving one row per CDR3 protein. This table holds more than 450,000 distinct CDR3 sequences, 15% to 20% found once. The V and J genes are TRBV20-1 and TRBJ1-6, with D hard to call. The material sequenced was blood. The sequence was obtained from a man aged 35 to 55 with Graves' ophthalmopathy. The chain's CDR3 is CSARSGNYNSPLHF. CDR3 nucleotides: TGCAGTGCCAGATCCGGAAACTATAATTCACCCCTCCACTTT.